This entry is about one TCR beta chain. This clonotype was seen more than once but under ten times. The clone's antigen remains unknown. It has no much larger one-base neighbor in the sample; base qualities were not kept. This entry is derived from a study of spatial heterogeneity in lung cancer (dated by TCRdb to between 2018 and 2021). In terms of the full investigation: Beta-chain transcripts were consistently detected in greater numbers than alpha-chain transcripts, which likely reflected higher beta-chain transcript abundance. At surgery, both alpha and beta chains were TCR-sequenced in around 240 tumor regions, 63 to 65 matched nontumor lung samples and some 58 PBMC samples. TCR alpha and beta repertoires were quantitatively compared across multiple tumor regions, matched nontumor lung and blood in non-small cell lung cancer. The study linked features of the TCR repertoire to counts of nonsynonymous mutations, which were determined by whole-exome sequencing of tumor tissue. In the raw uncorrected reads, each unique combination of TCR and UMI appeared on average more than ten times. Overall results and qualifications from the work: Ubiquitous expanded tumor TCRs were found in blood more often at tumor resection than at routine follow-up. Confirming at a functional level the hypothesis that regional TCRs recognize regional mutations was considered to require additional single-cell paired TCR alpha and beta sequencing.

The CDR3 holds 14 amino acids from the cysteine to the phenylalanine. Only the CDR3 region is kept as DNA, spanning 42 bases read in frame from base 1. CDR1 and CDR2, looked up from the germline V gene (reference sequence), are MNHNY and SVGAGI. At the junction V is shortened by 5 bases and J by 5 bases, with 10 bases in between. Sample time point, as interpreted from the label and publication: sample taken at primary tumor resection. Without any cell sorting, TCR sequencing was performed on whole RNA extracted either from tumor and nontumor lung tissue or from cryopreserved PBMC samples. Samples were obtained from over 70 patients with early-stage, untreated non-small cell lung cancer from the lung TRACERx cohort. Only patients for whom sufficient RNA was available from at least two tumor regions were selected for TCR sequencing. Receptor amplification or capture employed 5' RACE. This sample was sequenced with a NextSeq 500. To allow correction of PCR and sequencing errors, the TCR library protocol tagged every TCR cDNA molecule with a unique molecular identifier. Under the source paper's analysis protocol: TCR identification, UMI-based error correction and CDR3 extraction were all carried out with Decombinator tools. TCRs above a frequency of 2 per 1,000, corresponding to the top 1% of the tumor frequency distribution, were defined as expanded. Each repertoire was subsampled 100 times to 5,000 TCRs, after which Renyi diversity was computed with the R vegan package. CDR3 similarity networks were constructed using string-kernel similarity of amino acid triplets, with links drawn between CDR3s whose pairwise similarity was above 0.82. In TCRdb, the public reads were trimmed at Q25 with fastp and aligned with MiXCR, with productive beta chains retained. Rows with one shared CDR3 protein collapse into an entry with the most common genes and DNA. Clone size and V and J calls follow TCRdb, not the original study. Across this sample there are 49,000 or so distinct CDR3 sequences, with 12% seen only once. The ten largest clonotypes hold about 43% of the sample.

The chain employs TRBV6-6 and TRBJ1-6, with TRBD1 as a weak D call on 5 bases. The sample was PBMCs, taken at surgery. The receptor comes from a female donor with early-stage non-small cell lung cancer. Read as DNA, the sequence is TGTGCCAGCAGTCCGGGACCTAATAATTCACCCCTCCACTTT. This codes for CASSPGPNNSPLHF.